This TCR beta chain was obtained from a study of CD8+CD57+ T cells in acquired aplastic anemia. For CDR3 and TCR beta VDJ profiling, genomic DNA was the template used. TCRdb reanalysed the reads using MiXCR and keeps one entry per CDR3 protein. The repertoire holds approximately 50,000 distinct CDR3 sequences, with approximately 72% as singletons. CDR3 size: 13 residues. Germline CDR1 is SGHVS and CDR2 is FQNEAQ. Trimming shortened V by 5 bases and J by 5 bases, and 12 bases separated the two germline ends. The origin of this receptor is a human donor in good health, serving as a control. Specimen: sorted CD4+, CD8+, or CD8+CD57+ T cells (not recorded which) from PBMCs. The chain employs TRBV7-8 and TRBJ2-5; possibly TRBD2 for D (5 bases). The CDR3 DNA sequence: TGTGCCAGCAGCCCCCCCGGCGGGGAGACCCAGTACTTC. Protein product: CASSPPGGETQYF. The full variable domain, with the rest looked up from reference TRBV7-8 and TRBJ2-5, is GAGVSQSPRYKVAKRGQDVALRCDPISGHVSLFWYQQALGQGPEFLTYFQNEAQLDKSGLPSDRFFAERPEGSVSTLKIQRTQQEDSAVYLCASSPPGGETQYFGPGTRLLVL.